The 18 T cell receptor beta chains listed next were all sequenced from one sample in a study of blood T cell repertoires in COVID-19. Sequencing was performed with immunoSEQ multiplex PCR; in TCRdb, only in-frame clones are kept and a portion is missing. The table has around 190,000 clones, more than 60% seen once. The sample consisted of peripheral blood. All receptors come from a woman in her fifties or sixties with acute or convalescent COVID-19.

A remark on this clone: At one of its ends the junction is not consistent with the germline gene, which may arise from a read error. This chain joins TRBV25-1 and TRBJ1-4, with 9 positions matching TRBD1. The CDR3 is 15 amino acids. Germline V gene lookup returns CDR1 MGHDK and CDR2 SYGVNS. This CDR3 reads CASSEKDRGNGKLFF. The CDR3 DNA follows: TGTGCCAGCAGTGAAAAGGACAGGGGAAATGGAAAACTGTTTTTT.

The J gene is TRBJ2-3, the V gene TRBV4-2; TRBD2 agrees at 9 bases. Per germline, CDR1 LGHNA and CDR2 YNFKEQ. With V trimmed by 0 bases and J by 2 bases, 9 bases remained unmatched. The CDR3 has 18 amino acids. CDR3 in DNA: TGTGCCAGCAGCCAAGATTTGGTAGCGGGGGTTCCCACAGATACGCAGTATTTT. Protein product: CASSQDLVAGVPTDTQYF.

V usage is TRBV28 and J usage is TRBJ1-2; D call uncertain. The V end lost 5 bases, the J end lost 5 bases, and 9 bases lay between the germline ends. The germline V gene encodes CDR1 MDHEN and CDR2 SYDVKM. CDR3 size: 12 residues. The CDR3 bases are TGTGCCAGCAGTCTAGCAACGTATGGCTACACCTTC. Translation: CASSLATYGYTF.

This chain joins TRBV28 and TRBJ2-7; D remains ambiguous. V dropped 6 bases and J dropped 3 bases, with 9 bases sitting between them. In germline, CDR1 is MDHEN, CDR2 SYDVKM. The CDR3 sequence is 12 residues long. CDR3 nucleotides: TGTGCCAGCAGCCCTACTTACTACGAGCAGTACTTC. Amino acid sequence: CASSPTYYEQYF.

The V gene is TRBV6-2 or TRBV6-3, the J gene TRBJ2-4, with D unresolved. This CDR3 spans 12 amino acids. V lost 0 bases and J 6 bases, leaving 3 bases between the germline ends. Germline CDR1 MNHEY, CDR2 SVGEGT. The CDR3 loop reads CASSYSLNIQYF. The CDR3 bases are TGTGCCAGCAGTTACTCCCTAAACATTCAGTACTTC.

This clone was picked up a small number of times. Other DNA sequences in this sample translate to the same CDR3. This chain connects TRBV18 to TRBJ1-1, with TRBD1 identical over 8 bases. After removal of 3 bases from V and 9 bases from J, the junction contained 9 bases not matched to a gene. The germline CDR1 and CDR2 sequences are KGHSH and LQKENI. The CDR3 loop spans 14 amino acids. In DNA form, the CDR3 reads TGTGCCAGCTCACCGCCTGGGACAGGCTATAAAGCTTTCTTT. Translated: CASSPPGTGYKAFF.

CDR3 protein: CAWVPRGKNIQYF. In DNA form, the CDR3 reads TGTGCCTGGGTCCCCCGGGGCAAAAACATTCAGTACTTC. The chain couples TRBV30 to TRBJ2-4; D may be TRBD2 (5 bases). V lost 5 bases, J lost 3 bases, and 11 bases lay in between. The CDR3 has 13 residues. Germline CDR1 and CDR2: GTSNPN and SVGIG (reference sequence).

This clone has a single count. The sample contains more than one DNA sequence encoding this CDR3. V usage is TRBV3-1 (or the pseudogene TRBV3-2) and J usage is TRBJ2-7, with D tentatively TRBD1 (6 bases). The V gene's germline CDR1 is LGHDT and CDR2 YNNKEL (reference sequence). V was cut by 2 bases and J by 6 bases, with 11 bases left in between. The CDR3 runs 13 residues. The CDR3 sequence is CASSQLQGGEQYF. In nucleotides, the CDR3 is TGTGCCAGCAGCCAACTTCAAGGGGGCGAGCAGTACTTC.

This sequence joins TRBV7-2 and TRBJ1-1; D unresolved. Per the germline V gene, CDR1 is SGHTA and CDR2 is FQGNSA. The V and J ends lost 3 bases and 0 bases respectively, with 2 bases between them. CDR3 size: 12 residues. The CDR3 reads CASSFMNTEAFF. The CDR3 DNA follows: TGTGCCAGCAGCTTTATGAACACTGAAGCTTTCTTT.

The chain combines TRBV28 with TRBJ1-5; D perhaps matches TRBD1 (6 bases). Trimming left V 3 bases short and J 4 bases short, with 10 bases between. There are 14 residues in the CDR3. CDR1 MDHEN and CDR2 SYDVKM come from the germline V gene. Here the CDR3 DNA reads TGTGCCAGCAGTTTGGTGAGGGGGAATCAGCCCCAGCATTTT. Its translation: CASSLVRGNQPQHF.

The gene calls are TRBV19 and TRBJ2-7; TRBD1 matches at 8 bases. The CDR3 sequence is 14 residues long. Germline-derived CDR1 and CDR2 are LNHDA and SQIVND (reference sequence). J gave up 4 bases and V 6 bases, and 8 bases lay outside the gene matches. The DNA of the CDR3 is TGTGCCAGTAGCCGCTCCCGACAGGGGTACGAGCAGTACTTC. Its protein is CASSRSRQGYEQYF. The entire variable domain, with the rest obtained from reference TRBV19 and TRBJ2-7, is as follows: DGGITQSPKYLFRKEGQNVTLSCEQNLNHDAMYWYRQDPGQGLRLIYYSQIVNDFQKGDIAEGYSVSREKKESFPLTVTSAQKNPTAFYLCASSRSRQGYEQYFGPGTRLTVT.

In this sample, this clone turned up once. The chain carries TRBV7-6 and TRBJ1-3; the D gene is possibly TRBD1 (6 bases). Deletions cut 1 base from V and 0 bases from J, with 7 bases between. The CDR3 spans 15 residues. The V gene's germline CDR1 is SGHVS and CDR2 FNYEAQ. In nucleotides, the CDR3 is TGTGCCAGCAGCTTAGTACAGGGCTCTGGAAACACCATATATTTT. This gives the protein CASSLVQGSGNTIYF.

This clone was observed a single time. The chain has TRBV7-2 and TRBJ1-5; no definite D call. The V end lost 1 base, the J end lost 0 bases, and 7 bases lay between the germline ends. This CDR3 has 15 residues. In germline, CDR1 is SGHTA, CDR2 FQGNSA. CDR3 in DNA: TGTGCCAGCAGCTTAGTACGCAGTAGCAATCAGCCCCAGCATTTT. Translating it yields CASSLVRSSNQPQHF.

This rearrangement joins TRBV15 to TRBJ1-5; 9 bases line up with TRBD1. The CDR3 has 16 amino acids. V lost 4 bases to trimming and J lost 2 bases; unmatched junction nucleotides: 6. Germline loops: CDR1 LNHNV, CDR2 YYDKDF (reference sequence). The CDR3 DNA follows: TGTGCCACCAGCACCCTGCGACAGGGGGGCAATCAGCCCCAGCATTTT. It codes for CATSTLRQGGNQPQHF.

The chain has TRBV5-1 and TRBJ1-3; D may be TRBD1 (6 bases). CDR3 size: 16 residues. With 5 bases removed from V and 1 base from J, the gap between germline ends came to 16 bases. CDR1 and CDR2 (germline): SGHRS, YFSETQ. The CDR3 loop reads CASRPGTSLSGNTIYF. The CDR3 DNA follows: TGCGCCAGCAGACCCGGGACATCTCTTTCTGGAAACACCATATATTTT.

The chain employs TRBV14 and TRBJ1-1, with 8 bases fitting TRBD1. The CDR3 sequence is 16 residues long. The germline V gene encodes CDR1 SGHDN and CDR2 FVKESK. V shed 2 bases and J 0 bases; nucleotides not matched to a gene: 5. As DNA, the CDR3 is TGTGCCAGCAGCCAATCCCGGACAGGGCTGAACACTGAAGCTTTCTTT. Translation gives CASSQSRTGLNTEAFF.

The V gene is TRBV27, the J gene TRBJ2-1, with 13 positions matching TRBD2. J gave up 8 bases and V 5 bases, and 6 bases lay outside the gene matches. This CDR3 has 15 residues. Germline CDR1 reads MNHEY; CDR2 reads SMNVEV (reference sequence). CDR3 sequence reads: CASSRRLAGGYEQFF. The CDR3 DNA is TGTGCCAGCAGTCGCCGACTAGCGGGAGGATATGAGCAGTTCTTC.

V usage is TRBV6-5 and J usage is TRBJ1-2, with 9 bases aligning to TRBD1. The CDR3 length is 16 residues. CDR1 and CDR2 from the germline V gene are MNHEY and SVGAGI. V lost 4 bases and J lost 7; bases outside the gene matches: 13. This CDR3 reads CASSSRTTGGFSGYTF. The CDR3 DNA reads TGTGCCAGCAGTTCCAGAACAACAGGGGGCTTCTCTGGCTACACCTTC.